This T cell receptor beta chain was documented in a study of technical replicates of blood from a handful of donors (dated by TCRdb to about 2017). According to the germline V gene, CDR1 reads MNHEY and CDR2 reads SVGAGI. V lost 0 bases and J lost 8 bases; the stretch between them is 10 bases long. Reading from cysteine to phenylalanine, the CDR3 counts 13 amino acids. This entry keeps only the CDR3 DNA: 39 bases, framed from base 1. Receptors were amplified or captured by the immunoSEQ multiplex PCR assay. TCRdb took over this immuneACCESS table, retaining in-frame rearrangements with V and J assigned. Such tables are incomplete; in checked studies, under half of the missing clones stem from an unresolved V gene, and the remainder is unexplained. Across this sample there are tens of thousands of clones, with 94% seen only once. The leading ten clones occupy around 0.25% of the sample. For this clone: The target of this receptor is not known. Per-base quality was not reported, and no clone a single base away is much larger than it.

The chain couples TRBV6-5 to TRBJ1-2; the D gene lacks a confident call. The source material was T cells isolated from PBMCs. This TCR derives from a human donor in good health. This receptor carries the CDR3 CASSYSDLRGYTF. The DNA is TGTGCCAGCAGTTACTCCGACCTCAGGGGCTACACCTTC.